The 3 T cell receptor beta chains presented below share a single source sample, sequenced in a study of identical twins. TCRdb reprocessed the 5' RACE reads with MiXCR, giving one entry per CDR3 protein. This table has 500,000 to 600,000 distinct CDR3 sequences, around 20% appearing once. Separately, the same data were catalogued under a study of T cells expressing NK-cell markers.

The sample comprised CD4+ T cells sorted from blood. The receptor set was obtained from a young woman in good health.

This clonotype was seen more than once but under ten times. The chain joins TRBV4-3 to TRBJ2-2; D not resolved. The germline V and J ends were trimmed by 3 bases and 2 bases, with 13 bases remaining between them. The germline gives CDR1 LGHNA, CDR2 YSLEER. This CDR3 is 16 amino acids long. The CDR3 nucleotides are TGCGCCAGCAGCCAGGATAAGGGATCAAACACCGGGGAGCTGTTTTTT. Its translation: CASSQDKGSNTGELFF.

This clonotype was detected a few times. This sequence joins TRBV6-1 and TRBJ1-2; no clear D. Germline V gives CDR1 MNHNS, CDR2 SASEGT. CDR3 size: 12 residues. The V end was cut by 6 bases, the J end by 8 bases, with 13 bases between. The CDR3 DNA reads as TGTGCCAGCAGGGGCAGGCCCCAAGGCTACACCTTC. Its protein product is CASRGRPQGYTF.

This clonotype turned up a few times. CDR3 DNA: TGTGCCAGCACCTCGGATCGGGAGACCCAGTACTTC. Residues: CASTSDRETQYF. The V call is TRBV12-3 or TRBV12-4, the J call TRBJ2-5, with D uncertain. The V end lost 7 bases, the J end lost 5 bases, and 11 bases lay between the germline ends. The CDR3 runs 12 residues.